The T cell receptor beta chain under discussion was sequenced for a study of blood T cell repertoires in COVID-19. Overall study context: The United States, Italy and Spain supplied acute and convalescent COVID-19 samples. The cDNA or gDNA used as material had been derived from T cells, B-cell-depleted T cells, or PBMCs.

CDR1 is MDHEN, CDR2 SYDVKM, per germline. Trimming shortened V by 6 bases and J by 2 bases, and 17 bases separated the two germline ends. This CDR3 is 16 amino acids long. Assay: immunoSEQ multiplex PCR; the TCRdb copy retains only in-frame clones and omits some. The repertoire holds some 350,000 clones, with about 90% as singletons. This TCR was recovered from a woman aged 18-29 years who had recovered from COVID-19. This sequence joins TRBV28 and TRBJ1-3; unclear D gene. The sample comprised peripheral blood. CDR3 loop: CASSQIPAGAGNTIYF. The CDR3 nucleotides are TGTGCCAGCAGCCAGATCCCCGCGGGTGCTGGAAACACCATATATTTT. The variable domain in full, with the rest retrieved from reference TRBV28 and TRBJ1-3, is DVKVTQSSRYLVKRTGEKVFLECVQDMDHENMFWYRQDPGLGLRLIYFSYDVKMKEKGDIPEGYSVSREKKERFSLILESASTNQTSMYLCASSQIPAGAGNTIYFGEGSWLTVV.